A single sample gave rise to the 28 T cell receptor beta chains below, sequenced in a study of graft-versus-host responses after intestinal transplantation. Method: immunoSEQ multiplex PCR; TCRdb's copy keeps in-frame clones and lacks some. The table includes around 39,000 clones, about 92% detected once. This specimen was PBMCs, taken approximately 700 days after intestinal transplantation. These TCRs come from a human patient who received an intestinal transplant, so some T cells may come from the graft donor.

CDR3 region: CASSSGTGDEKLFF. CDR3 nucleotides: TGCGCCAGCAGCTCCGGGACAGGGGATGAAAAACTGTTTTTT. This chain joins TRBV5-1 and TRBJ1-4, with 10 bases aligning to TRBD1. Germline-derived CDR1 and CDR2 are SGHRS and YFSETQ. The CDR3 sequence is 14 residues long. V trimming: 3 bases; J trimming: 6 bases; junction bases outside the gene matches: 2.

V usage is TRBV6-5 and J usage is TRBJ2-1; the D call may be TRBD1 or TRBD2 (5 bases each). Trimming left V 2 bases short and J 10 bases short, with 18 bases between. CDR1 and CDR2 (germline): MNHEY, SVGAGI. This CDR3 contains 15 residues. Here the CDR3 DNA reads TGTGCCAGCAGTTACGCCCCTGCCGGGAAGGGGGAGCAGTTCTTC. It encodes CASSYAPAGKGEQFF.

This rearrangement joins TRBV2 to TRBJ1-6; unclear D gene. Trimming took off 6 bases at V and 5 bases at J, with 14 bases between the two ends. Germline V lookup: CDR1 SNHLY, CDR2 FYNNEI. The CDR3 runs to 15 residues. The CDR3 DNA sequence: TGTGCCAGCAGGCCCCTGGACGACGATAATTCACCCCTCCACTTT. This gives the protein CASRPLDDDNSPLHF.

The rearrangement joins TRBV6-6 to TRBJ2-5; weak D call: TRBD1 (5 bases). The length of the CDR3 is 14 residues. Deletions cut 0 bases from V and 0 bases from J, with 5 bases between. Germline CDR1 MNHNY, CDR2 SVGAGI (reference sequence). CDR3 sequence reads: CASSYSDNQETQYF. In nucleotides, the CDR3 is TGTGCCAGCAGTTACTCGGACAACCAAGAGACCCAGTACTTC.

The V gene is TRBV6-5, the J gene TRBJ2-3; 11 positions match TRBD1. CDR3 length: 15 amino acids. Germline CDR1 and CDR2: MNHEY and SVGAGI. With V trimmed by 6 bases and J by 4 bases, 6 bases remained unmatched. The CDR3 DNA reads as TGTGCCAGCAGCGCCGGGACAGGGGGGGCAGATACGCAGTATTTT. Its translation is CASSAGTGGADTQYF.

The chain combines TRBV6-4 with TRBJ2-3, with 10 nucleotides matching TRBD1. V trimming: 4 bases; J trimming: 4 bases; junction bases outside the gene matches: 2. Germline CDR1 and CDR2: MRHNA and SNTAGT. The CDR3 is made up of 14 amino acids. The CDR3 region has the DNA TGTGCCAGCAGTGCCGGGACAGGGGCAGATACGCAGTATTTT. Translating it yields CASSAGTGADTQYF.

The chain is built from TRBV13 and TRBJ2-7; D possibly matches TRBD1 or TRBD2 (5 bases each). Germline assignment: CDR1 PRHDT and CDR2 FYEKMQ (reference sequence). Trimming took 3 bases from V and 4 from J, leaving 10 bases between them. This CDR3 has 13 amino acids. Here the CDR3 DNA reads TGTGCCAGCAGCTTTTGGGGGAGTTACGAGCAGTACTTC. Amino acids: CASSFWGSYEQYF. The whole variable domain, remainder taken from reference TRBV13 and TRBJ2-7, is AAGVIQSPRHLIKEKRETATLKCYPIPRHDTVYWYQQGPGQDPQFLISFYEKMQSDKGSIPDRFSAQQFSDYHSELNMSSLELGDSALYFCASSFWGSYEQYFGPGTRLTVT.

The chain couples TRBV18 to TRBJ1-6; D unresolved. Trimming left V 2 bases short and J 12 bases short, with 26 bases between. CDR1 is KGHSH, CDR2 LQKENI, per germline. This CDR3 region has 18 residues. The CDR3 nucleotides read TGTGCCAGCTCACCATTTTTACGAGACAAGCGTAATCGGGAACCCCTCCACTTT. This codes for CASSPFLRDKRNREPLHF.

This chain uses TRBV7-2 with TRBJ2-5; 10 nucleotides match TRBD2. The V segment lost 5 bases and the J segment 9 bases; nucleotides outside the gene matches: 15. Germline CDR1 SGHTA, CDR2 FQGNSA. This CDR3 region has 16 residues. The CDR3, as DNA: TGTGCCAGCAGCCTAAACGGGCTAGCGGGGGTTGAGGCCCAGTACTTC. Its protein product is CASSLNGLAGVEAQYF.

V and J are TRBV19 and TRBJ1-5; no reliable D call. The CDR3 is 15 amino acids. The germline CDR1 and CDR2 sequences are LNHDA and SQIVND (reference sequence). Trimming removed 3 bases at V and 1 base at J, with 10 bases between. This CDR3 reads CASSISSQSNQPQHF. The CDR3 nucleotides are TGTGCCAGTAGTATCTCCTCCCAGAGCAATCAGCCCCAGCATTTT. Combining the CDR3 with reference TRBV19 and TRBJ1-5 gives the whole variable domain DGGITQSPKYLFRKEGQNVTLSCEQNLNHDAMYWYRQDPGQGLRLIYYSQIVNDFQKGDIAEGYSVSREKKESFPLTVTSAQKNPTAFYLCASSISSQSNQPQHFGDGTRLSIL.

The chain combines TRBV20-1 with TRBJ1-2; the D is unclear. V lost 5 bases and J 4 bases, leaving 5 bases between the germline ends. Germline lookup yields CDR1 DFQATT and CDR2 SNEGSKA (reference sequence). This CDR3 spans 10 amino acids. The CDR3 DNA is TGCAGTGCTCCAAGCTATGGCTACACCTTC. It codes for CSAPSYGYTF.

This chain connects TRBV14 to TRBJ1-2; the D is unclear. This CDR3 region has 16 residues. Trimming shortened V by 5 bases and J by 4 bases, and 20 bases separated the two germline ends. Germline assignment: CDR1 SGHDN and CDR2 FVKESK. As DNA, the CDR3 is TGTGCCAGCAGCTTTCCAACGTCTGGAAAGACCTATGGCTACACCTTC. Translated: CASSFPTSGKTYGYTF.

CDR3 amino acids: CATETPLGNTIYF. As DNA, the CDR3 is TGTGCCACCGAGACCCCACTTGGAAACACCATATATTTT. The chain uses TRBV15 and TRBJ1-3; no clear D. Germline assignment: CDR1 LNHNV and CDR2 YYDKDF (reference sequence). V was cut by 8 bases and J by 3 bases, with 11 bases left in between. The CDR3 runs 13 residues.

The CDR3 DNA sequence: TGTGCCAGCAGCCCGGACTTATACAATGAGCAGTTCTTC. Its translation: CASSPDLYNEQFF. This chain links TRBV7-9 with TRBJ2-1, with a weak D call TRBD2 (5 bases). This CDR3 comprises 13 residues. CDR1 is SEHNR and CDR2 is FQNEAQ in the germline V gene (reference sequence). V dropped 5 bases and J dropped 4 bases, with 9 bases sitting between them.

This chain uses TRBV19 with TRBJ2-1; D possibly corresponds to TRBD2 (6 bases). Germline loops: CDR1 LNHDA, CDR2 SQIVND (reference sequence). This CDR3 is 13 amino acids long. The germline V and J ends were trimmed by 2 bases and 5 bases, with 7 bases remaining between them. This CDR3 reads CASSILADNEQFF. The CDR3 DNA follows: TGTGCCAGTAGTATATTAGCGGACAATGAGCAGTTCTTC.

The rearrangement links TRBV6-1 to TRBJ1-1, with D hard to call. Germline assignment: CDR1 MNHNS and CDR2 SASEGT. The ends were cut back, 0 bases at V and 1 base at J, with 9 bases in the middle. The CDR3 sequence is 15 residues long. CDR3 in DNA: TGTGCCAGCAGTGAAGCCTCGTGGAGGAACACTGAAGCTTTCTTT. It is translated as CASSEASWRNTEAFF.

The J gene is TRBJ2-2, the V gene TRBV11-3; D call uncertain. Germline loops: CDR1 SGHNT, CDR2 YENEEA. The CDR3 runs to 12 residues. Trimming removed 5 bases at V and 6 bases at J, with 7 bases between. CDR3 residues: CASSRGAGELFF. The CDR3 bases are TGTGCCAGCAGCCGAGGCGCCGGGGAGCTGTTTTTT.

V and J are TRBV10-3 and TRBJ1-1; 8 positions match TRBD1. The length of the CDR3 is 12 residues. The trim removed 10 bases at V and 7 bases at J, leaving 8 bases unmatched. Per germline, CDR1 ENHRY and CDR2 SYGVKD. The DNA for the CDR3 is TGTGCCACCCAAACAGGGGGTTATGAAGCTTTCTTT. This encodes CATQTGGYEAFF.

The rearrangement joins TRBV7-9 to TRBJ1-1; D is possibly TRBD1 (5 bases). In germline, CDR1 is SEHNR, CDR2 FQNEAQ (reference sequence). The CDR3 has 13 amino acids. V shed 7 bases and J shed 4 bases, with 13 bases lying between them. The chain's CDR3 is CASNRQMATEAFF. DNA for the CDR3: TGTGCCAGCAACCGACAGATGGCCACTGAAGCTTTCTTT.

V is TRBV28 and J is TRBJ2-7, with D possibly matching TRBD1 (6 bases). V was shortened by 7 bases and J by 3 bases, with 16 bases between the two germline ends. CDR1 and CDR2 (germline): MDHEN, SYDVKM. This CDR3 contains 14 residues. The CDR3, as DNA: TGTGCCAGCAATTCACACAAACAGGGCTACGAGCAGTACTTC. Protein: CASNSHKQGYEQYF. The complete variable domain, with remaining parts taken from reference TRBV28 and TRBJ2-7, reads DVKVTQSSRYLVKRTGEKVFLECVQDMDHENMFWYRQDPGLGLRLIYFSYDVKMKEKGDIPEGYSVSREKKERFSLILESASTNQTSMYLCASNSHKQGYEQYFGPGTRLTVT.

V gene TRBV20-1 combines with J gene TRBJ2-1; no clear D. V was shortened by 2 bases and J by 8 bases, with 7 bases between the two germline ends. The length of the CDR3 is 11 residues. CDR1 and CDR2 (germline): DFQATT, SNEGSKA (reference sequence). The CDR3 spells CSARSGHEQFF. The CDR3 nucleotides are TGCAGTGCTAGATCTGGGCATGAGCAGTTCTTC.

The chain combines TRBV5-4 with TRBJ1-6; D gene ambiguous. The ends were cut back, 10 bases at V and 8 bases at J, with 10 bases in the middle. This CDR3 region has 11 residues. Germline loops: CDR1 SGHNT, CDR2 YYREEE (reference sequence). The CDR3 DNA is TGTGCCGTCGGCGGGGATTCACCCCTCCACTTT. This sequence encodes CAVGGDSPLHF.

This clone appeared once. The rearrangement links TRBV6-5 to TRBJ2-5; 10 nucleotides agree with TRBD1. CDR1 is MNHEY, CDR2 SVGAGI, per germline. Trimming at V came to 5 bases and at J to 5 bases, leaving 5 bases not matched to a gene. The CDR3 consists of 14 residues. CDR3 nucleotide sequence: TGTGCCAGCAGTGCTCCGGGACAGGGGGAGACCCAGTACTTC. Amino acids: CASSAPGQGETQYF.

The chain couples TRBV5-4 to TRBJ1-2; 7 nucleotides line up with TRBD1. CDR3 size: 17 residues. Unmatched junction bases numbered 16, after V lost 2 bases and J lost 6 bases. Germline CDR1 SGHNT, CDR2 YYREEE (reference sequence). The CDR3 is CASSFPLDRGRTNGYTF. In DNA form, the CDR3 reads TGTGCCAGCAGCTTCCCTTTGGATAGGGGGCGGACCAATGGCTACACCTTC.

The chain has TRBV2 and TRBJ1-1; unclear D gene. Germline V gives CDR1 SNHLY, CDR2 FYNNEI. V was pared by 6 bases and J by 1 base, with 9 bases between. This CDR3 contains 13 residues. The CDR3: CASRQDRNTEAFF. The CDR3 DNA sequence: TGTGCCAGCAGACAAGATCGGAACACTGAAGCTTTCTTT. Full variable domain (missing parts from reference TRBV2 and TRBJ1-1): EPEVTQTPSHQVTQMGQEVILRCVPISNHLYFYWYRQILGQKVEFLVSFYNNEISEKSEIFDDQFSVERPDGSNFTLKIRSTKLEDSAMYFCASRQDRNTEAFFGQGTRLTVV.

A single count supports this clone. V is TRBV10-3 and J is TRBJ1-2; no reliable D call. The CDR3 extends over 14 amino acids. CDR1 is ENHRY, CDR2 SYGVKD, per germline. Trimming shortened V by 0 bases and J by 8 bases, and 13 bases separated the two germline ends. The CDR3 DNA reads TGTGCCATCAGTGAGTCAGCGGGAATGGGGGGCTACACCTTC. This sequence encodes CAISESAGMGGYTF.

About this clone itself: Since a far larger clone is one base different, this is likely a read error. The J gene is TRBJ2-7, the V gene TRBV6-1; TRBD1 matches 7 bases. The length of the CDR3 is 14 residues. Germline CDR1 reads MNHNS; CDR2 reads SASEGT. V was pared by 1 base and J by 0 bases, with 0 bases of the junction left unmatched. The CDR3 sequence: CASSEGDSSYEQYF. The DNA of the CDR3 is TGTGCCAGCAGTGAAGGGGACAGCTCCTACGAGCAGTACTTC.

The V gene is TRBV15, the J gene TRBJ2-5, with D tentatively TRBD2 (6 bases). The germline V gene has CDR1 LNHNV and CDR2 YYDKDF (reference sequence). V lost 5 bases, J lost 2 bases, and 12 bases lay in between. CDR3 length: 14 residues. The CDR3 coding sequence is TGTGCCACCAGCCGGGACGGGGGACAAGAGACCCAGTACTTC. It yields the protein CATSRDGGQETQYF.